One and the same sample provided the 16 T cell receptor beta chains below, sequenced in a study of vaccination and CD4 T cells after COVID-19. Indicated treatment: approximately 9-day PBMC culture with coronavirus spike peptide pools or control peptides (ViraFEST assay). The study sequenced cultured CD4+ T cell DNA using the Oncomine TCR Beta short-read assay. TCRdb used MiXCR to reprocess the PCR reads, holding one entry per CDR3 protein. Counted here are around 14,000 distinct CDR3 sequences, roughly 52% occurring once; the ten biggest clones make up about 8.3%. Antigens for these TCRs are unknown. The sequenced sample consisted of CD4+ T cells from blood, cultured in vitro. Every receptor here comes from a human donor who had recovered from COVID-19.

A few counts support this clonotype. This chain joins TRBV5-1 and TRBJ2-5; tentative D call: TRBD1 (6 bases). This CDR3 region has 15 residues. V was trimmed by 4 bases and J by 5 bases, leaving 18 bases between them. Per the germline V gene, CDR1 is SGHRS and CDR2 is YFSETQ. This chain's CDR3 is CASSTGRVGLETQYF. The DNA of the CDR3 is TGCGCCAGCAGCACAGGGAGAGTCGGTCTCGAGACCCAGTACTTC.

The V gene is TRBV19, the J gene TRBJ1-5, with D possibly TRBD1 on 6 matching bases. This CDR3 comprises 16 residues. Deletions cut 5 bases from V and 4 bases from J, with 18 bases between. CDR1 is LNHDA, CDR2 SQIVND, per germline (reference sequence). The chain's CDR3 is CASSSRGGGANQPQHF. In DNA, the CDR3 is TGTGCCAGTAGTTCCCGGGGGGGGGGCGCAAATCAGCCCCAGCATTTT.

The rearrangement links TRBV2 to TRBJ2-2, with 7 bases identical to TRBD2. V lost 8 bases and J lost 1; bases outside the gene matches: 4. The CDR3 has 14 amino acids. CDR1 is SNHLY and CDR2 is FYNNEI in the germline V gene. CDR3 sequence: CASQGLQNTGELFF. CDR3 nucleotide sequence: TGTGCCAGCCAGGGACTACAGAACACCGGGGAGCTGTTTTTT. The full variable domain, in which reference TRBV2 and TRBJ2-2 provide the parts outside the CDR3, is EPEVTQTPSHQVTQMGQEVILRCVPISNHLYFYWYRQILGQKVEFLVSFYNNEISEKSEIFDDQFSVERPDGSNFTLKIRSTKLEDSAMYFCASQGLQNTGELFFGEGSRLTVL.

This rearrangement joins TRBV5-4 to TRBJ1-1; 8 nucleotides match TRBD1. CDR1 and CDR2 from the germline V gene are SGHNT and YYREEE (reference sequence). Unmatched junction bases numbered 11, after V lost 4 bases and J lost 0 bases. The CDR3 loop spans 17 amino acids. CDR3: CASSQGTGRNMNTEAFF. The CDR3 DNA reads TGTGCCAGCAGCCAAGGGACAGGCCGTAACATGAACACTGAAGCTTTCTTT.

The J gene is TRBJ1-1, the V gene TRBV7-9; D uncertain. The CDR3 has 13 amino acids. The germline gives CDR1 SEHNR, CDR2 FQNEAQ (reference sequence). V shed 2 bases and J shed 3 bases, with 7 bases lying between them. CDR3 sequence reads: CASSLMGDTEAFF. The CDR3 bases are TGTGCCAGCAGCTTAATGGGTGACACTGAAGCTTTCTTT.

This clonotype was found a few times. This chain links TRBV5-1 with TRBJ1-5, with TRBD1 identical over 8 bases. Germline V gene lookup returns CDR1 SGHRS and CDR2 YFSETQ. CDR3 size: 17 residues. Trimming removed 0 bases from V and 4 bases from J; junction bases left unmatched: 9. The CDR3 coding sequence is TGCGCCAGCAGCTTGGGGCCCGGGACAGGCCCAAATCAGCCCCAGCATTTT. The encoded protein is CASSLGPGTGPNQPQHF.

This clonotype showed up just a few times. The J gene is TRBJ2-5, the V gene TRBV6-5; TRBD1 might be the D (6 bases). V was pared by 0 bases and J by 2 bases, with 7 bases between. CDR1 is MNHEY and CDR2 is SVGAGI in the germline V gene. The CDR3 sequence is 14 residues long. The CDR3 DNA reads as TGTGCCAGCAGTTACTCGCAGGGGCAAGAGACCCAGTACTTC. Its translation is CASSYSQGQETQYF.

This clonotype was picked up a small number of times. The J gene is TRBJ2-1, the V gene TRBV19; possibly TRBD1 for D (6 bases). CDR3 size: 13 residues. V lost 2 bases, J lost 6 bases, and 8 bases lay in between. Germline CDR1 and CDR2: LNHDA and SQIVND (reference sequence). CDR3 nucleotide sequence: TGTGCCAGTAGTATAACAGGGATCAATGAGCAGTTCTTC. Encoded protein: CASSITGINEQFF.

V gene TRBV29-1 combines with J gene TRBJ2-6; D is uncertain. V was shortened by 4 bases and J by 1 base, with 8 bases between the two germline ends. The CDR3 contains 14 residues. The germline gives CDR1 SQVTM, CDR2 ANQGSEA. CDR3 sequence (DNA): TGCAGCGTTGTCGTGAATTCTGGGGCCAACGTCCTGACTTTC. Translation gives CSVVVNSGANVLTF.

CDR3 in DNA: TGTGCCAGCAGTTACTCGGCGATGGGACAGGGGAACACTGAAGCTTTCTTT. Translation gives CASSYSAMGQGNTEAFF. V and J are TRBV6-5 and TRBJ1-1; 9 bases are shared with TRBD1. This CDR3 contains 17 residues. The V gene end was trimmed by 0 bases and the J gene end by 1 base; junction bases not matched to a gene: 6. Germline V lookup: CDR1 MNHEY, CDR2 SVGAGI.

The CDR3 region has the DNA TGTGCCAGCAGTTCTTCCGAGGGCACGAGAGGATTTAGCAATCAGCCCCAGCATTTT. The encoded protein is CASSSSEGTRGFSNQPQHF. The chain carries TRBV28 and TRBJ1-5, with D unclear. This CDR3 spans 19 amino acids. Germline-derived CDR1 and CDR2 are MDHEN and SYDVKM. Trimming cost V 4 bases and J 0 bases, with 22 bases left between them.

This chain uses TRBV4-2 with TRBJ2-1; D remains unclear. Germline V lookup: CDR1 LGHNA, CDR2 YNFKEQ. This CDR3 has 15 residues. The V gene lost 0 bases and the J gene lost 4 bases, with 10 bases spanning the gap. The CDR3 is CASSQDSGTYNEQFF. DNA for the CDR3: TGTGCCAGCAGCCAAGATTCCGGCACTTACAATGAGCAGTTCTTC.

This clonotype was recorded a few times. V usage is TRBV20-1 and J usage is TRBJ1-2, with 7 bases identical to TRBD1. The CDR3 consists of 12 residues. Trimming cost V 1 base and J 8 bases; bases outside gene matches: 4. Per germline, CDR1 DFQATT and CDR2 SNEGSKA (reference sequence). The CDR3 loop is CSARARQGGYTF. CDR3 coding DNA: TGCAGTGCTAGAGCTCGACAGGGAGGCTACACCTTC.

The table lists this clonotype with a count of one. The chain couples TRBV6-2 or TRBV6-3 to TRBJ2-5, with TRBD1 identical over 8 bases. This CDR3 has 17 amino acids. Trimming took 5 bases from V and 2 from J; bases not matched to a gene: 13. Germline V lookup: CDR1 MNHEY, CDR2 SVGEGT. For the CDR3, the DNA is TGTGCCAGCAGTCTAGGGAGAGTTAGGACAGGGCAAGAGACCCAGTACTTC. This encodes CASSLGRVRTGQETQYF.

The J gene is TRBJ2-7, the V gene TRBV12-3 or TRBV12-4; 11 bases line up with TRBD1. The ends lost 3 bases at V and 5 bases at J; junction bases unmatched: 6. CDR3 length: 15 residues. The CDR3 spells CASSLGTGGIDEQYF. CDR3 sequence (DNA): TGTGCCAGCAGTTTGGGGACAGGGGGTATCGACGAGCAGTACTTC.

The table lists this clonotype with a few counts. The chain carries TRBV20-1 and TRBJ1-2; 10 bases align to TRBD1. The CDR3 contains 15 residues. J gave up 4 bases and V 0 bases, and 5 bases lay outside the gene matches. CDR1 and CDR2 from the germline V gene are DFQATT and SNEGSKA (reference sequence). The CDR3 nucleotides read TGCAGTGCTAGAGAAGGGACAGGGGTTACCTATGGCTACACCTTC. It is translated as CSAREGTGVTYGYTF.